The 20 T cell receptor beta chains listed next were all sequenced from one sample in a study of blood T cells in healthy people across ages. The authors ran a second PCR of about 6 to 11 cycles using a sample-barcoded 5' primer and a J-beta primer mix. TCRdb ran MiXCR on the 5' RACE reads and lists one entry per CDR3 protein. The data hold 650,000 to 700,000 distinct CDR3 sequences, with approximately 52% observed a single time. Sequenced: blood. These receptors all stem from a woman of 80 years or more in good health.

The chain employs TRBV9 and TRBJ2-3; weak D call: TRBD2 (5 bases). V lost 1 base and J 4 bases, leaving 13 bases between the germline ends. Germline V gene lookup returns CDR1 SGDLS and CDR2 YYNGEE. This CDR3 comprises 15 residues. The DNA for the CDR3 is TGTGCCAGCAGCGTACAAGCGGCTAGCCCAGATACGCAGTATTTT. This codes for CASSVQAASPDTQYF. Using reference TRBV9 and TRBJ2-3 for the parts outside the CDR3, the full variable domain is DSGVTQTPKHLITATGQRVTLRCSPRSGDLSVYWYQQSLDQGLQFLIQYYNGEERAKGNILERFSAQQFPDLHSELNLSSLELGDSALYFCASSVQAASPDTQYFGPGTRLTVL.

This clonotype occurred a few times. The chain is built from TRBV11-2 and TRBJ2-7, with 8 nucleotides matching TRBD2. In germline, CDR1 is SGHAT, CDR2 FQNNGV. V lost 1 base, J lost 3 bases, and 2 bases stayed unmatched. This CDR3 comprises 14 residues. Here the CDR3 DNA reads TGTGCCAGCAGCTTAGTTCTAGCGGGCTACGAGCAGTACTTC. As protein: CASSLVLAGYEQYF.

The chain recombines TRBV28 with TRBJ1-5; D not certain. Trimming pared 4 bases from V and 7 bases from J, leaving 5 bases between. The CDR3 runs to 11 residues. In germline, CDR1 is MDHEN, CDR2 SYDVKM. CDR3 amino acids: CASSSMQPQHF. The CDR3 coding sequence is TGTGCCAGCAGTTCAATGCAGCCCCAGCATTTT.

The rearrangement uses TRBV10-3 and TRBJ1-5; 9 bases are a match to TRBD1. With V trimmed by 4 bases and J by 7 bases, 5 bases remained unmatched. CDR1 and CDR2 (germline): ENHRY, SYGVKD. CDR3 size: 14 residues. The CDR3 sequence: CAISGDRVGQPQHF. CDR3 DNA sequence: TGTGCCATCAGTGGGGACAGGGTAGGACAGCCCCAGCATTTT.

Many counts were recorded for this clonotype. The genes are TRBV29-1 and TRBJ2-3; the D gene could be TRBD1 or TRBD2 (5 bases each). The CDR3 spans 15 residues. Trimming pared 3 bases from V and 3 bases from J, leaving 16 bases between. In germline, CDR1 is SQVTM, CDR2 ANQGSEA. The CDR3 loop is CSVEGTGVRTDTQYF. DNA for the CDR3: TGCAGCGTTGAGGGGACCGGGGTGAGAACAGATACGCAGTATTTT.

This clonotype was recorded a few times. V gene TRBV18 combines with J gene TRBJ2-3, with D possibly being TRBD2 (6 bases). The length of the CDR3 is 15 residues. V was trimmed by 3 bases and J by 2 bases, leaving 12 bases between them. Germline V gives CDR1 KGHSH, CDR2 LQKENI. This chain's CDR3 is CASSPWASDTDTQYF. The CDR3 region has the DNA TGTGCCAGCTCACCGTGGGCTAGCGACACAGATACGCAGTATTTT. The variable domain in full, completed from reference TRBV18 and TRBJ2-3, reads NAGVMQNPRHLVRRRGQEARLRCSPMKGHSHVYWYRQLPEEGLKFMVYLQKENIIDESGMPKERFSAEFPKEGPSILRIQQVVRGDSAAYFCASSPWASDTDTQYFGPGTRLTVL.

Comments on this clonotype: Being one base from a much bigger clone, this may be a read error. The genes are TRBV12-3 or TRBV12-4 and TRBJ2-4, with TRBD1 matching over 9 bases. This CDR3 is 13 amino acids long. CDR3 nucleotide sequence: TGTGCCAGCAGTTGGGACAGGGAAACCATTCGGTACTTC. Its protein is CASSWDRETIRYF.

This clonotype was detected ten times or more. The rearrangement links TRBV29-1 to TRBJ2-5, with 8 bases identical to TRBD1. The CDR3 totals 13 residues. V was clipped by 4 bases and J by 0 bases; unmatched bases: 1. Germline V gene lookup returns CDR1 SQVTM and CDR2 ANQGSEA. The DNA of the CDR3 is TGCAGCGTTGCGGGACAGGACCAAGAGACCCAGTACTTC. Its protein product is CSVAGQDQETQYF.

V gene TRBV7-3 combines with J gene TRBJ2-1, with 8 bases fitting TRBD2. Germline-derived CDR1 and CDR2 are SGHTA and FQGTGA. V gave up 7 bases and J gave up 5 bases; unmatched junction bases: 4. The CDR3 has 13 residues. The CDR3 protein is CASTPGLDNEQFF. CDR3 nucleotides: TGTGCCAGCACCCCGGGACTAGACAATGAGCAGTTCTTC. The variable domain in full, with the rest retrieved from reference TRBV7-3 and TRBJ2-1, is GAGVSQTPSNKVTEKGKYVELRCDPISGHTALYWYRQSLGQGPEFLIYFQGTGAADDSGLPNDRFFAVRPEGSVSTLKIQRTERGDSAVYLCASTPGLDNEQFFGPGTRLTVL.

Remarks on this clonotype: This may arise from a read error, as a much more abundant clone is one base away. The V and J genes are TRBV20-1 and TRBJ2-3; D is uncertain. The CDR3 sequence is 13 residues long. CDR1 and CDR2 (germline): DFQATT, SNEGSKA (reference sequence). The germline V and J ends were trimmed by 2 bases and 4 bases, with 10 bases remaining between them. CDR3 region: CSARPPSPDTQYF. The CDR3 bases are TGCAGTGCTAGACCTCCCAGTCCAGATACGCAGTATTTT.

V gene TRBV20-1 combines with J gene TRBJ1-5, with D maybe TRBD1 (6 bases). Trimming left V 5 bases short and J 3 bases short, with 20 bases between. This CDR3 comprises 16 residues. The germline CDR1 and CDR2 sequences are DFQATT and SNEGSKA (reference sequence). CDR3 DNA: TGCAGTGCTTCGATAGTGGCAGGGGATAACAATCAGCCCCAGCATTTT. Translating it yields CSASIVAGDNNQPQHF.

There are a few counts of this clonotype. This chain links TRBV4-1 with TRBJ2-1; tentative D call: TRBD2 (6 bases). CDR3 length: 14 residues. The V gene's germline CDR1 is MGHRA and CDR2 YSYEKL. Trimming took off 3 bases at V and 10 bases at J, with 16 bases between the two ends. CDR3 nucleotides: TGCGCCAGCAGCCAGGGAGGCATACCCTACGAGCAGTTCTTC. This sequence encodes CASSQGGIPYEQFF.

This clonotype was counted ten times or more. This chain joins TRBV12-3 or TRBV12-4 and TRBJ2-5; maybe TRBD1 (5 bases). Trimming removed 6 bases from V and 2 bases from J, with 10 bases in between. The CDR3 length is 13 residues. The CDR3 nucleotides read TGTGCCAGCAGCCGACAGATACAAGAGACCCAGTACTTC. It translates to CASSRQIQETQYF.

This chain links TRBV7-9 with TRBJ2-7, with D tentatively TRBD2 (6 bases). Trimming took off 5 bases at V and 2 bases at J, with 13 bases between the two ends. There are 14 residues in the CDR3. Germline V gives CDR1 SEHNR, CDR2 FQNEAQ (reference sequence). This chain's CDR3 is CASSRPGGTYEQYF. In DNA, the CDR3 is TGTGCCAGCAGCCGGCCCGGGGGTACCTACGAGCAGTACTTC.

This rearrangement joins TRBV6-6 to TRBJ2-3; no reliable D call. CDR1 and CDR2 from the germline V gene are MNHNY and SVGAGI (reference sequence). V was shortened by 2 bases and J by 0 bases, with 9 bases between the two germline ends. The CDR3 spans 15 residues. The CDR3: CASSYGGLSTDTQYF. Written as DNA, the CDR3 is TGTGCCAGCAGTTACGGTGGTCTTAGCACAGATACGCAGTATTTT.

The V and J genes are TRBV19 and TRBJ2-5; 10 nucleotides agree with TRBD1. Looked up from germline, CDR1 is LNHDA and CDR2 is SQIVND (reference sequence). V trimming: 0 bases; J trimming: 4 bases; junction bases outside the gene matches: 5. The CDR3 spans 16 residues. The CDR3: CASSIDVRTGGETQYF. In nucleotides, the CDR3 is TGTGCCAGTAGTATAGATGTGAGGACAGGGGGAGAGACCCAGTACTTC.

This clonotype appeared a few times. The J gene is TRBJ2-3, the V gene TRBV20-1; 7 nucleotides line up with TRBD2. Germline assignment: CDR1 DFQATT and CDR2 SNEGSKA (reference sequence). J was trimmed by 4 bases and V by 5 bases; bases with no gene match: 9. This CDR3 contains 14 residues. As DNA, the CDR3 is TGCAGTGCTGGACTGACTAGCTATCCAGATACGCAGTATTTT. Protein product: CSAGLTSYPDTQYF.

The V and J genes are TRBV7-9 and TRBJ2-3; TRBD2 aligns across 9 bases. Germline-derived CDR1 and CDR2 are SEHNR and FQNEAQ (reference sequence). This CDR3 has 17 amino acids. V lost 7 bases to trimming and J lost 5 bases; unmatched junction nucleotides: 16. The CDR3 bases are TGTGCCAGCACCAAAGAGATTAGCGGGAGCGGTGGAGATACGCAGTATTTT. This encodes CASTKEISGSGGDTQYF. Together with reference TRBV7-9 and TRBJ2-3, the CDR3 gives the full variable domain: DTGVSQNPRHKITKRGQNVTFRCDPISEHNRLYWYRQTLGQGPEFLTYFQNEAQLEKSRLLSDRFSAERPKGSFSTLEIQRTEQGDSAMYLCASTKEISGSGGDTQYFGPGTRLTVL.

This clonotype was detected only a few times. V usage is TRBV30 and J usage is TRBJ1-2; D is ambiguous. This CDR3 is built from 11 residues. Trimming removed 3 bases at V and 6 bases at J, with 8 bases between. In germline, CDR1 is GTSNPN, CDR2 SVGIG (reference sequence). As DNA, the CDR3 is TGTGCCTGGAGCCCCGGGAATGGCTACACCTTC. Amino acids: CAWSPGNGYTF.

The chain recombines TRBV4-1 with TRBJ1-1; D is unresolved. The V end lost 5 bases, the J end lost 1 base, and 17 bases lay between the germline ends. CDR1 MGHRA and CDR2 YSYEKL come from the germline V gene. The CDR3 spans 16 residues. The CDR3 DNA reads as TGCGCCAGCAGCACGGGTCGGGTTCTCAGGAACACTGAAGCTTTCTTT. This codes for CASSTGRVLRNTEAFF.